Below are 17 T cell receptor beta chains sequenced from a single sample in a study of cytomegalovirus exposure and HLA in healthy donors. The PCR made use of 60 Vbeta and 13 Jbeta primers. Some clones are missing from TCRdb's copy, which holds only in-frame ones; the method was immunoSEQ multiplex PCR. The sample lists 120,000 or so clones, roughly 76% occurring once. The source material was PBMCs. The receptors here all came from a man aged 30-40 years in good health and CMV-seronegative.

The genes are TRBV10-3 and TRBJ2-7; 10 bases match TRBD1. The CDR3 is made up of 16 amino acids. The germline V gene has CDR1 ENHRY and CDR2 SYGVKD. Unmatched junction bases numbered 12, after V lost 3 bases and J lost 7 bases. CDR3 nucleotides: TGTGCCATCAGTGACCTTGGGGACAGGGGACGTCAAGAGCAGTACTTC. It translates to CAISDLGDRGRQEQYF.

The V call is TRBV6-6, the J call TRBJ2-5, with a weak D call TRBD1 (6 bases). Germline V CDR1 and CDR2: MNHNY, SVGAGI (reference sequence). Trimming took off 7 bases at V and 2 bases at J, with 14 bases between the two ends. The CDR3 is made up of 14 amino acids. The CDR3 loop reads CASTLKQGQETQYF. Here the CDR3 DNA reads TGTGCCAGCACCTTAAAACAGGGACAAGAGACCCAGTACTTC.

The gene calls are TRBV7-9 and TRBJ2-7; tentatively, D is TRBD2 (6 bases). V was trimmed by 3 bases and J by 0 bases, leaving 9 bases between them. The CDR3 runs 14 residues. Germline V gene sequence: CDR1 SEHNR, CDR2 FQNEAQ (reference sequence). For the CDR3, the DNA is TGTGCCAGCAGCTTGGACGGGAGCTCCTACGAGCAGTACTTC. Translating gives CASSLDGSSYEQYF.

The chain employs TRBV4-1 and TRBJ2-7; D possibly corresponds to TRBD2 (6 bases). The CDR3 length is 15 residues. Germline CDR1 reads MGHRA; CDR2 reads YSYEKL. V was pared by 1 base and J by 3 bases, with 13 bases between. CDR3 residues: CASSQGTGDLYEQYF. CDR3 in DNA: TGCGCCAGCAGCCAAGGTACGGGGGATCTCTACGAGCAGTACTTC.

V usage is TRBV11-2 and J usage is TRBJ2-3, with D perhaps matching TRBD2 (5 bases). This CDR3 is built from 16 residues. Germline V gene sequence: CDR1 SGHAT, CDR2 FQNNGV. The ends were cut back, 5 bases at V and 0 bases at J, with 15 bases in the middle. The CDR3 nucleotides read TGTGCCAGCAGCGTCACCGGGATCCTAAGCACAGATACGCAGTATTTT. This codes for CASSVTGILSTDTQYF.

DNA of the CDR3: TGTGCCAGCAGGGCGGTTGGTCGTGAGCAGTTCTTC. Its translation is CASRAVGREQFF. The chain uses TRBV2 and TRBJ2-1; D is unresolved. Germline assignment: CDR1 SNHLY and CDR2 FYNNEI. Trimming cost V 6 bases and J 9 bases, with 12 bases left between them. The CDR3 extends over 12 amino acids.

The chain uses TRBV15 and TRBJ2-1; 8 bases align to TRBD1. This CDR3 contains 16 residues. Trimming cost V 1 base and J 8 bases; bases outside gene matches: 10. Germline CDR1 reads LNHNV; CDR2 reads YYDKDF (reference sequence). The CDR3 DNA sequence: TGTGCCACCAGCAGAGCCGGCAGGGGGCGACCAGATGAGCAGTTCTTC. It yields the protein CATSRAGRGRPDEQFF.

CDR3 nucleotide sequence: TGTGCCAGTAAGCCCGACAGGTCTTACGAGCAGTACTTC. Its translation is CASKPDRSYEQYF. This chain uses TRBV19 with TRBJ2-7, with a possible D match to TRBD1 (6 bases). V lost 7 bases, J lost 4 bases, and 14 bases lay in between. The CDR3 totals 13 residues. Germline CDR1 reads LNHDA; CDR2 reads SQIVND (reference sequence). Full variable domain (rest looked up from reference TRBV19 and TRBJ2-7): DGGITQSPKYLFRKEGQNVTLSCEQNLNHDAMYWYRQDPGQGLRLIYYSQIVNDFQKGDIAEGYSVSREKKESFPLTVTSAQKNPTAFYLCASKPDRSYEQYFGPGTRLTVT.

J is TRBJ2-6 and V is TRBV5-1; D gene unclear. The V and J ends lost 4 bases and 0 bases respectively, with 5 bases between them. The CDR3 extends over 14 amino acids. Per germline, CDR1 SGHRS and CDR2 YFSETQ. CDR3 bases: TGCGCCAGCAGCCCCTCCTCTGGGGCCAACGTCCTGACTTTC. Encoded protein: CASSPSSGANVLTF.

The V gene is TRBV5-1, the J gene TRBJ2-2; possible D gene TRBD2, 6 bases. The CDR3 length is 15 residues. V gave up 5 bases and J gave up 7 bases, with 18 bases separating them. Germline V lookup: CDR1 SGHRS, CDR2 YFSETQ. The CDR3 DNA follows: TGCGCCAGCAGTTGGGCTGCGGGATCCAGCGGGGAGCTGTTTTTT. Translating it yields CASSWAAGSSGELFF. The complete variable domain, with remaining parts taken from reference TRBV5-1 and TRBJ2-2, reads KAGVTQTPRYLIKTRGQQVTLSCSPISGHRSVSWYQQTPGQGLQFLFEYFSETQRNKGNFPGRFSGRQFSNSRSEMNVSTLELGDSALYLCASSWAAGSSGELFFGEGSRLTVL.

The chain carries TRBV7-2 and TRBJ2-1; D remains ambiguous. Germline values: CDR1 SGHTA, CDR2 FQGNSA. V lost 6 bases to trimming and J lost 1 base, with 13 bases between them. The CDR3 covers 15 residues. In DNA, the CDR3 is TGTGCCAGCAGTTCAGGATGGGCGTCCTACAATGAGCAGTTCTTC. Protein sequence: CASSSGWASYNEQFF. Variable domain in full (rest from reference TRBV7-2 and TRBJ2-1): GAGVSQSPSNKVTEKGKDVELRCDPISGHTALYWYRQSLGQGLEFLIYFQGNSAPDKSGLPSDRFSAERTGGSVSTLTIQRTQQEDSAVYLCASSSGWASYNEQFFGPGTRLTVL.

The chain recombines TRBV5-4 with TRBJ1-6; tentative D call: TRBD1 (5 bases). This CDR3 region has 16 residues. Trimming stripped 0 bases from V and 1 base from J, with 8 bases between. Germline V gene lookup returns CDR1 SGHNT and CDR2 YYREEE (reference sequence). CDR3 nucleotide sequence: TGTGCCAGCAGCTTGGTCGGGGGGTCCTATAATTCACCCCTCCACTTT. Protein: CASSLVGGSYNSPLHF.

The DNA of the CDR3 is TGTGCCAGCATGAGAAGACACCGAGCAGATACGCAGTATTTT. Its translation is CASMRRHRADTQYF. The chain joins TRBV2 to TRBJ2-3; no reliable D call. Germline CDR1 and CDR2: SNHLY and FYNNEI. There are 14 residues in the CDR3. The ends were cut back, 7 bases at V and 4 bases at J, with 15 bases in the middle.

The V gene is TRBV18, the J gene TRBJ2-7; 11 bases are shared with TRBD1. CDR1 is KGHSH, CDR2 LQKENI, per germline. This CDR3 is 15 amino acids long. J was trimmed by 2 bases and V by 4 bases; bases with no gene match: 4. The CDR3 nucleotides are TGTGCCAGCTCACAACCGGGACAGGGGGCCTACGAGCAGTACTTC. Protein product: CASSQPGQGAYEQYF.

The chain is built from TRBV6-6 and TRBJ1-1; TRBD1 matches 8 bases. J was trimmed by 12 bases and V by 0 bases; bases with no gene match: 9. Germline values: CDR1 MNHNY, CDR2 SVGAGI (reference sequence). This CDR3 comprises 14 residues. CDR3 nucleotides: TGTGCCAGCAGTTACTCGGACAGGGCCTTCGAAACTTTCTTT. It specifies CASSYSDRAFETFF.

The chain couples TRBV27 to TRBJ1-2, with D perhaps matching TRBD1 (5 bases). CDR3 length equals 15 residues. V dropped 0 bases and J dropped 2 bases, with 10 bases sitting between them. The germline V gene encodes CDR1 MNHEY and CDR2 SMNVEV (reference sequence). This CDR3 is CASSLSWAGNYGYTF. The CDR3 coding sequence is TGTGCCAGCAGTTTATCGTGGGCAGGGAACTATGGCTACACCTTC.

The rearrangement joins TRBV19 to TRBJ2-5; 9 bases fit TRBD1. The last part of the DNA fits TRBJ2-7 better; the J call may be wrong. The CDR3 extends over 15 amino acids. Germline V gene sequence: CDR1 LNHDA, CDR2 SQIVND (reference sequence). CDR3 amino acids: CASSTGTGLFYEQYF. The CDR3 DNA is TGTGCCAGTAGTACCGGGACAGGGCTTTTCTACGAGCAGTACTTC.